Listed below are T cell receptor beta chains from one sample, sequenced in a study of T cell repertoires in cytomegalovirus infection. TCRdb recomputed calls from the reads with MiXCR, one row per CDR3 protein. The sample gives about 120,000 distinct CDR3 sequences, around 30% of which show up once; 40% to 45% is in the top ten. No antigens are known for them. Sequencing was performed on CD8+ T cells from cultured PBMCs, taken from culture after CMV antigen stimulation. The receptors shown here come from a human donor in good health (CMV status not recorded). Some clones in this sample may be carry-over from other donors' samples. The CDR3 runs from the conserved cysteine through the conserved F or W. The order of the fields is J gene, clone size, CDR3 length, D gene, V gene, CDR3 DNA, CDR3 protein. The D gene is left open where the match is weak. Some rows mark clone size as missing; the rest say once, few, many or name a class of expanded clone.

j_call: TRBJ2-7
clone_size: -
cdr3_length: 16
d_call: TRBD1
v_call: TRBV5-6
cdr3_nt: TGTGCCAGCAGCACCGGAAGGTTACAGGGGGCCTACGAGCAGTACTTC
cdr3_aa: CASSTGRLQGAYEQYF

j_call: TRBJ2-2
clone_size: few
cdr3_length: 12
d_call: -
v_call: TRBV12-3/TRBV12-4
cdr3_nt: TGTGCCAGCAGTTGGGGTGCCGGGGAGCTGTTTTTT
cdr3_aa: CASSWGAGELFF

j_call: TRBJ1-1
clone_size: few
cdr3_length: 13
d_call: -
v_call: TRBV27
cdr3_nt: TGTGCCAGCAGTACGGGACTGATCACTGAAGCTTTCTTT
cdr3_aa: CASSTGLITEAFF

j_call: TRBJ1-1
clone_size: -
cdr3_length: 8
d_call: -
v_call: TRBV20-1
cdr3_nt: TGCACAGGGACGGAAGCTTTCTTT
cdr3_aa: CTGTEAFF

j_call: TRBJ1-4
clone_size: -
cdr3_length: 17
d_call: -
v_call: TRBV7-6
cdr3_nt: TGTGCCAGCAGCTCCCCATCACCTCCGGGGAGCGATGAAAAACTGTTTTTT
cdr3_aa: CASSSPSPPGSDEKLFF

j_call: TRBJ2-3
clone_size: many
cdr3_length: 15
d_call: -
v_call: TRBV7-2
cdr3_nt: TGTGCCAGCAGCTTAGCCCTACAAGACACAGATACGCAGTATTTT
cdr3_aa: CASSLALQDTDTQYF

j_call: TRBJ2-7
clone_size: -
cdr3_length: 13
d_call: TRBD2
v_call: TRBV6-1
cdr3_nt: TGTGCCAGCGCGGGGGGGCCCTCCTACGAGCAGTACTTC
cdr3_aa: CASAGGPSYEQYF

j_call: TRBJ2-1
clone_size: -
cdr3_length: 18
d_call: -
v_call: TRBV4-1
cdr3_nt: TGCGCCAGCAGCCCAAATCAAAATACAGGGAGCTCCTACAATGAGCAGTTCTTC
cdr3_aa: CASSPNQNTGSSYNEQFF

j_call: TRBJ2-7
clone_size: -
cdr3_length: 16
d_call: -
v_call: TRBV7-6
cdr3_nt: TGTGCCAGCAGCTTAGGTGGGGGGCGCAGTATCTACGAGCAGTACTTC
cdr3_aa: CASSLGGGRSIYEQYF

j_call: TRBJ2-7
clone_size: -
cdr3_length: 15
d_call: -
v_call: TRBV5-1
cdr3_nt: TGCGCCAGCAGCACCGGGACTTCGGAGGCCTACGAGCAGTACTTC
cdr3_aa: CASSTGTSEAYEQYF

j_call: TRBJ2-7
clone_size: -
cdr3_length: 15
d_call: TRBD2
v_call: TRBV24-1
cdr3_nt: TGTGCCACTCAGGACGGACTAGCACCTTCCTACGAGCAGTACTTC
cdr3_aa: CATQDGLAPSYEQYF

j_call: TRBJ2-7
clone_size: -
cdr3_length: 15
d_call: -
v_call: TRBV7-4
cdr3_nt: TGTGCCAGCAGCTTAGCGCCCGAAAGCTCCTACGAGCAGTACTTC
cdr3_aa: CASSLAPESSYEQYF

j_call: TRBJ2-7
clone_size: -
cdr3_length: 15
d_call: TRBD1
v_call: TRBV28
cdr3_nt: TGTGCCGGCAGTTTCCGAAGGACAGGGGCGTACGAGCAGTACTTC
cdr3_aa: CAGSFRRTGAYEQYF

j_call: TRBJ2-2
clone_size: -
cdr3_length: 15
d_call: -
v_call: TRBV7-9
cdr3_nt: TGTGCCAGCAGCTTCAGGGGCCAGAACACCGGGGAGCTGTTTTTT
cdr3_aa: CASSFRGQNTGELFF

j_call: TRBJ1-3
clone_size: few
cdr3_length: 16
d_call: -
v_call: TRBV6-5
cdr3_nt: TGTGCCAGCAGTTATTCGGGACGACACTCTGGAAACACCATATATTTT
cdr3_aa: CASSYSGRHSGNTIYF

j_call: TRBJ2-5
clone_size: -
cdr3_length: 15
d_call: -
v_call: TRBV7-9
cdr3_nt: TGTGCCAGCAGCTCGTCCCGGGCCGGGGGTGAGACCCAGTACTTC
cdr3_aa: CASSSSRAGGETQYF

j_call: TRBJ1-1
clone_size: once
cdr3_length: 15
d_call: TRBD1
v_call: TRBV12-5
cdr3_nt: TGTGCTAGTGCCTCCCCGGGACAGGGGTACACTGAAGCTTTCTTT
cdr3_aa: CASASPGQGYTEAFF

j_call: TRBJ2-7
clone_size: -
cdr3_length: 13
d_call: -
v_call: TRBV27
cdr3_nt: TGTGCCAGCAGTCGCCGGGCGGCCTACGAGCAGTACTTC
cdr3_aa: CASSRRAAYEQYF

j_call: TRBJ2-1
clone_size: few
cdr3_length: 17
d_call: TRBD2
v_call: TRBV5-6
cdr3_nt: TGTGCCAGCAGCTTGCAAAACTGGCAGGGAGGGAGGGGATTTAAGTTCTTC
cdr3_aa: CASSLQNWQGGRGFKFF

j_call: TRBJ2-2
clone_size: -
cdr3_length: 13
d_call: -
v_call: TRBV20-1
cdr3_nt: TGCAGTGCTAGGATTGCGAACACCGGGGAGCTGTTTTTT
cdr3_aa: CSARIANTGELFF

j_call: TRBJ1-5
clone_size: -
cdr3_length: 12
d_call: TRBD1
v_call: TRBV20-1
cdr3_nt: TGCAGTGCTGAACAGGGGGCTCAGCCCCAGCATTTT
cdr3_aa: CSAEQGAQPQHF

j_call: TRBJ1-6
clone_size: -
cdr3_length: 15
d_call: TRBD1
v_call: TRBV6-6
cdr3_nt: TGTGCCAGCAGTTACTATACAGGGGGGACCTCACCCCTCCACTTT
cdr3_aa: CASSYYTGGTSPLHF

j_call: TRBJ2-7
clone_size: -
cdr3_length: 13
d_call: -
v_call: TRBV15
cdr3_nt: TGTGCCACCAGCATGGACCGTTCCTACGAGCAGTACTTC
cdr3_aa: CATSMDRSYEQYF